These 22 T cell receptor beta chains share one sample of origin, sequenced in a study of blood T cell repertoires in COVID-19. Clones were read by immunoSEQ multiplex PCR, and TCRdb kept only the in-frame ones, dropping some. Here the sample spans about 51,000 clones, less than 95% being singletons. The sequenced sample consisted of peripheral blood. These receptors all stem from a man in his fifties or sixties with acute or convalescent COVID-19.

The CDR3 nucleotides are TGTGCCAGTAGCAGGGCCCAAGAGACCCAGTACTTC. Translating it yields CASSRAQETQYF. This sequence joins TRBV19 and TRBJ2-5; tentative D call: TRBD1 (5 bases). Trimming pared 6 bases from V and 1 base from J, leaving 6 bases between. This CDR3 is built from 12 residues. CDR1 and CDR2 (germline): LNHDA, SQIVND (reference sequence).

The rearrangement links TRBV5-1 to TRBJ2-7; D is perhaps TRBD1 (6 bases). V lost 0 bases and J 1 base, leaving 14 bases between the germline ends. From germline, CDR1 is SGHRS and CDR2 YFSETQ. The CDR3 sequence is 16 residues long. For the CDR3, the DNA is TGCGCCAGCAGCTTGGCGAGGTTAGACAGGTCCTACGAGCAGTACTTC. This encodes CASSLARLDRSYEQYF.

This rearrangement joins TRBV5-1 to TRBJ2-2; 7 bases fit TRBD1. The CDR3 loop spans 15 amino acids. The germline V gene encodes CDR1 SGHRS and CDR2 YFSETQ. Unmatched junction bases numbered 6, after V lost 5 bases and J lost 2 bases. The CDR3 bases are TGCGCCAGCAGTCCCGGGACAGTCAACACCGGGGAGCTGTTTTTT. Translated: CASSPGTVNTGELFF.

J is TRBJ1-2 and V is TRBV30; D is uncertain. The germline gives CDR1 GTSNPN, CDR2 SVGIG (reference sequence). CDR3 size: 14 residues. Trimming took off 8 bases at V and 4 bases at J, with 20 bases between the two ends. This CDR3 is CAQWQEGGGYGYTF. The CDR3 DNA sequence: TGTGCCCAGTGGCAGGAGGGTGGAGGCTATGGCTACACCTTC.

The chain is built from TRBV29-1 and TRBJ1-5; D is perhaps TRBD1 (6 bases). This CDR3 has 13 residues. V was trimmed by 7 bases and J by 2 bases, leaving 12 bases between them. Germline-derived CDR1 and CDR2 are SQVTM and ANQGSEA. The CDR3 bases are TGCAGCGCATTACCAGGGGGCAATCAGCCCCAGCATTTT. Translating gives CSALPGGNQPQHF.

This clone came up once. V gene TRBV5-1 combines with J gene TRBJ1-4, with a possible D match to TRBD1 (5 bases). The germline gives CDR1 SGHRS, CDR2 YFSETQ. V dropped 4 bases and J dropped 2 bases, with 12 bases sitting between them. The CDR3 runs 15 residues. This chain's CDR3 is CASSPGGRTNEKLFF. The CDR3 nucleotides are TGCGCCAGCAGCCCCGGGGGGAGGACTAATGAAAAACTGTTTTTT.

This chain links TRBV10-1 with TRBJ2-2, with 7 bases aligning to TRBD2. There are 16 residues in the CDR3. Trimming cost V 6 bases and J 0 bases; bases outside gene matches: 7. Germline CDR1 is WNHNN and CDR2 is SYGVQD (reference sequence). The CDR3 DNA reads as TGCGCCAGCAGCCAACTAGCGACCGCGAACACCGGGGAGCTGTTTTTT. Residues: CASSQLATANTGELFF.

The J gene is TRBJ2-2, the V gene TRBV5-1, with 9 bases matching TRBD2. Germline V gene sequence: CDR1 SGHRS, CDR2 YFSETQ. V trimming: 0 bases; J trimming: 6 bases; junction bases outside the gene matches: 6. This CDR3 has 16 residues. CDR3 sequence reads: CASSLGVAGVSGELFF. The CDR3 region has the DNA TGCGCCAGCAGCTTGGGTGTAGCGGGGGTTTCCGGGGAGCTGTTTTTT.

J is TRBJ1-1 and V is TRBV29-1; D not certain. The CDR3 totals 12 residues. Per the germline V gene, CDR1 is SQVTM and CDR2 is ANQGSEA. Trimming pared 4 bases from V and 1 base from J, leaving 7 bases between. DNA for the CDR3: TGCAGCGTTGGTGGAGGGAACACTGAAGCTTTCTTT. It codes for CSVGGGNTEAFF.

The rearrangement uses TRBV14 and TRBJ1-1; no clear D. Germline assignment: CDR1 SGHDN and CDR2 FVKESK. V was pared by 1 base and J by 10 bases, with 13 bases between. The CDR3 runs to 13 residues. CDR3 region: CASSQVTGGGAFF. The DNA for the CDR3 is TGTGCCAGCAGCCAAGTAACCGGTGGTGGAGCTTTCTTT.

The CDR3 sequence is CASSQGGQASYNEQFF. The DNA of the CDR3 is TGCGCCAGCAGCCAGGGGGGACAGGCCTCCTACAATGAGCAGTTCTTC. The chain is built from TRBV5-1 and TRBJ2-1; 8 bases align to TRBD1. The V and J ends lost 4 bases and 0 bases, in that order; junction bases with no gene match: 6. CDR1 is SGHRS and CDR2 is YFSETQ in the germline V gene. The CDR3 is 16 residues long.

The rearrangement links TRBV19 to TRBJ1-5; D remains unclear. CDR1 is LNHDA and CDR2 is SQIVND in the germline V gene (reference sequence). The CDR3 runs 14 residues. V gave up 7 bases and J gave up 0 bases, with 10 bases separating them. The CDR3 sequence: CASIAPGSNQPQHF. CDR3 DNA: TGTGCCAGTATCGCGCCGGGTAGCAATCAGCCCCAGCATTTT.

This clone has a single count. The genes are TRBV19 and TRBJ1-1; D is possibly TRBD1 (6 bases). In germline, CDR1 is LNHDA, CDR2 SQIVND (reference sequence). Trimming left V 5 bases short and J 4 bases short, with 17 bases between. This CDR3 contains 15 residues. The CDR3 loop reads CASSFQSIRGTEAFF. Written as DNA, the CDR3 is TGTGCCAGTAGTTTCCAGTCTATCAGGGGCACTGAAGCTTTCTTT.

The CDR3: CASSYGPGAPQETQYF. CDR3 in DNA: TGTGCCAGCAGTTACGGTCCAGGCGCACCGCAAGAGACCCAGTACTTC. The J gene is TRBJ2-5, the V gene TRBV6-6; no firm D call. Germline V gives CDR1 MNHNY, CDR2 SVGAGI (reference sequence). The CDR3 covers 16 residues. Trimming removed 2 bases from V and 2 bases from J, with 15 bases in between.

This rearrangement joins TRBV19 to TRBJ1-2, with a possible D match to TRBD1 (6 bases). Germline V CDR1 and CDR2: LNHDA, SQIVND (reference sequence). The CDR3 is made up of 13 amino acids. Trimming took 7 bases from V and 1 from J, leaving 10 bases between them. The CDR3 DNA follows: TGTGCCAGTAAGGACAGTCATAACTATGGCTACACCTTC. It is translated as CASKDSHNYGYTF.

The V gene is TRBV30, the J gene TRBJ2-3; a possible D gene is TRBD2 (5 bases). The CDR3 contains 13 residues. V gave up 1 base and J gave up 3 bases, with 8 bases separating them. Looked up from germline, CDR1 is GTSNPN and CDR2 is SVGIG (reference sequence). This chain's CDR3 is CAWSAGRTDTQYF. The CDR3 nucleotides are TGTGCCTGGAGTGCGGGGAGAACAGATACGCAGTATTTT.

The chain combines TRBV3-1 (or the pseudogene TRBV3-2) with TRBJ2-7; 9 positions match TRBD2. V was pared by 4 bases and J by 7 bases, with 11 bases of the junction left unmatched. Germline V gene data show CDR1 as LGHDT and CDR2 as YNNKEL (reference sequence). There are 15 residues in the CDR3. CDR3 bases: TGTGCCAGCAGCCCTACCTTGCGGGGGGGCGGGGAGCAGTACTTC. Protein sequence: CASSPTLRGGGEQYF.

This rearrangement joins TRBV7-2 to TRBJ1-1; D call uncertain. Germline CDR1 SGHTA, CDR2 FQGNSA. The CDR3 is 12 residues long. Trimming cost V 1 base and J 7 bases, with 7 bases left between them. The CDR3 DNA follows: TGTGCCAGCAGCTTAGTGACTATTGAAGCTTTCTTT. Amino acids: CASSLVTIEAFF. The full variable domain, in which reference TRBV7-2 and TRBJ1-1 provide the parts outside the CDR3, is GAGVSQSPSNKVTEKGKDVELRCDPISGHTALYWYRQSLGQGLEFLIYFQGNSAPDKSGLPSDRFSAERTGGSVSTLTIQRTQQEDSAVYLCASSLVTIEAFFGQGTRLTVV.

The chain recombines TRBV5-1 with TRBJ2-3; 11 positions agree with TRBD2. The trim removed 4 bases at V and 0 bases at J, leaving 4 bases unmatched. CDR3 length: 16 residues. The V gene's germline CDR1 is SGHRS and CDR2 YFSETQ. CDR3 nucleotides: TGCGCCAGCAGCACGGGACTAGCGGCCAGCACAGATACGCAGTATTTT. Translation gives CASSTGLAASTDTQYF.

The rearrangement uses TRBV30 and TRBJ1-6; no reliable D call. The CDR3 is 16 residues long. Germline lookup yields CDR1 GTSNPN and CDR2 SVGIG (reference sequence). The CDR3 sequence: CAYETRESSYNSPLHF. CDR3 DNA sequence: TGTGCTTATGAAACCCGCGAAAGCTCCTATAATTCACCCCTCCACTTT.

J is TRBJ2-6 and V is TRBV5-6; D unresolved. This CDR3 region has 15 residues. Trimming pared 0 bases from V and 1 base from J, leaving 5 bases between. The V gene's germline CDR1 is SGHDT and CDR2 YYEEEE. The CDR3 here is CASSLGRSGANVLTF. The CDR3 nucleotides read TGTGCCAGCAGCTTGGGGAGATCTGGGGCCAACGTCCTGACTTTC.

CDR3 residues: CASSMRGSEAFF. CDR3 bases: TGTGCCAGCAGCATGAGGGGGAGTGAAGCTTTCTTT. This sequence joins TRBV12-3 or TRBV12-4 and TRBJ1-1; maybe TRBD1 (6 bases). V lost 6 bases and J 7 bases, leaving 12 bases between the germline ends. CDR3 size: 12 residues.